This T cell receptor (beta chain) was found in a study of T cell responses to AZD1222 COVID-19 vaccine. Study results and limitations: As reported, nearly half of all spike-specific TCRs target variant regions that are unmutated. Spike as a whole was targeted by vaccine-associated CD4 TCRs, dominant at 160-218 and 743-854.

CDR1 SGHRS and CDR2 YFSETQ come from the germline V gene. The CDR3 contains 14 residues. V lost 4 bases, J lost 7 bases, and 9 bases stayed unmatched. Pooling was applied to second doses at about 4 or about 12 weeks. Generated by immunoSEQ multiplex PCR, the TCRdb table keeps only in-frame clones and is missing some. The table lists about 180,000 clones, 88% of them singletons. On this clone itself: No antigen is known for it.

The rearrangement uses TRBV5-1 and TRBJ1-1; TRBD1 agrees at 8 bases. The sequence derives from an adult who received the AZD1222 COVID-19 vaccine. Here the sequenced sample was peripheral blood, taken 28 days after the second AZD1222 dose. The CDR3 region is CASSLPGGIFEAFF. CDR3 nucleotide sequence: TGCGCCAGCAGCCTACCAGGGGGCATCTTTGAAGCTTTCTTT.